The 5 T cell receptor beta chains reported below all come from one sample, sequenced in a study of cytomegalovirus exposure and HLA in healthy donors. Only in-frame clones appear in the TCRdb table, and some are missing; sequencing was by immunoSEQ multiplex PCR. This table has fewer than 200,000 clones, approximately 87% appearing once. The specimen was PBMCs. All receptors come from a woman in her twenties or thirties in good health and CMV-seronegative.

The chain employs TRBV29-1 and TRBJ2-1, with TRBD2 matching 9 bases. Trimming at V came to 6 bases and at J to 4 bases, leaving 4 bases not matched to a gene. This CDR3 spans 13 amino acids. Looked up from germline, CDR1 is SQVTM and CDR2 is ANQGSEA. DNA of the CDR3: TGCAGCGTATCGACTAGCGGATACAATGAGCAGTTCTTC. The encoded protein is CSVSTSGYNEQFF.

This chain uses TRBV4-1 with TRBJ2-5; D is possibly TRBD2 (6 bases). From germline, CDR1 is MGHRA and CDR2 YSYEKL. The V gene lost 1 base and the J gene lost 5 bases, with 8 bases spanning the gap. The CDR3 covers 13 residues. CDR3 DNA sequence: TGCGCCAGCAGCCAAGTTCGGGGGGAGACCCAGTACTTC. This codes for CASSQVRGETQYF.

The chain recombines TRBV9 with TRBJ1-3; 8 nucleotides match TRBD1. Germline CDR1 SGDLS, CDR2 YYNGEE. V was clipped by 4 bases and J by 1 base; unmatched bases: 4. This CDR3 comprises 15 residues. CDR3 sequence (DNA): TGTGCCAGCAGCTCGGACAGGGTGTCTGGAAACACCATATATTTT. The encoded protein is CASSSDRVSGNTIYF. The full variable domain, rest sourced from reference TRBV9 and TRBJ1-3, is DSGVTQTPKHLITATGQRVTLRCSPRSGDLSVYWYQQSLDQGLQFLIQYYNGEERAKGNILERFSAQQFPDLHSELNLSSLELGDSALYFCASSSDRVSGNTIYFGEGSWLTVV.

The chain carries TRBV28 and TRBJ2-3; 9 nucleotides match TRBD2. From germline, CDR1 is MDHEN and CDR2 SYDVKM. The CDR3 runs to 22 residues. With 4 bases clipped from V and 3 bases from J, the junction kept 26 bases outside the gene matches. CDR3 DNA: TGTGCCAGCAGTTCCGACTTCGCCAGGGGGACCGACAGCGGGAGGTGGACAGATACGCAGTATTTT. As protein: CASSSDFARGTDSGRWTDTQYF.

The chain uses TRBV27 and TRBJ2-5, with D perhaps TRBD2 (6 bases). The CDR3 is 15 residues long. Germline V CDR1 and CDR2: MNHEY, SMNVEV (reference sequence). Trimming took 2 bases from V and 4 from J, leaving 14 bases between them. DNA of the CDR3: TGTGCCAGCAGTTTAATTTGGGGGGATAGAGAGACCCAGTACTTC. This codes for CASSLIWGDRETQYF.